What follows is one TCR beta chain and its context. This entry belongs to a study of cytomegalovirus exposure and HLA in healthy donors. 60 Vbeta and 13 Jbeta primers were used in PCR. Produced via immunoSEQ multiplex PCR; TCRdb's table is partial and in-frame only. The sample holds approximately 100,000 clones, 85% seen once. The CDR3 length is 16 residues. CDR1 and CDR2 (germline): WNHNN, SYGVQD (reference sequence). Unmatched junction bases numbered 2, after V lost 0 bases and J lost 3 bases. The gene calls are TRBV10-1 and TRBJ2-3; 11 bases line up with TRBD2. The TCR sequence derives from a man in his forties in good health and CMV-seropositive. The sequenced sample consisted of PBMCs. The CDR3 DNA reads TGCGCCAGCAGTGAGTCGTTAGCGGGAGGGACAGATACGCAGTATTTT. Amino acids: CASSESLAGGTDTQYF.